What follows are 19 T cell receptor beta chains derived from one specimen sequenced in a study of blood T cell repertoires in COVID-19. The method was immunoSEQ multiplex PCR; TCRdb's version includes in-frame clones alone and lacks a portion of them. The sample holds under 300,000 clones, around 85% seen once. Sequencing was performed on peripheral blood. The receptor source for this set is a woman aged 80 or over with acute or convalescent COVID-19.

This chain connects TRBV5-1 to TRBJ2-7; TRBD2 is a possible D gene (6 bases). Trimming shortened V by 7 bases and J by 3 bases, and 20 bases separated the two germline ends. Germline V CDR1 and CDR2: SGHRS, YFSETQ. This CDR3 comprises 15 residues. The DNA of the CDR3 is TGCGCCAGCGGTCGACCGGGGACGGGGGACTACGAGCAGTACTTC. Encoded protein: CASGRPGTGDYEQYF.

The chain employs TRBV5-8 and TRBJ2-1, with 8 nucleotides matching TRBD2. V shed 3 bases, J shed 6 bases, and the junction held 8 bases outside the gene matches. The V gene's germline CDR1 is SGHTS and CDR2 YDEGEE. CDR3 length: 15 residues. The CDR3 protein is CASSSRGGLSNEQFF. The CDR3 DNA reads TGTGCCAGCAGCTCCCGGGGGGGATTAAGCAATGAGCAGTTCTTC. Full variable domain (outside the CDR3, taken from reference TRBV5-8 and TRBJ2-1): EAGVTQSPTHLIKTRGQQATLRCSPISGHTSVYWYQQALGLGLQFLLWYDEGEERNRGNFPPRFSGRQFPNYSSELNVNALELEDSALYLCASSSRGGLSNEQFFGPGTRLTVL.

This chain uses TRBV27 with TRBJ2-5; 15 bases are shared with TRBD2. V lost 4 bases and J lost 7; bases outside the gene matches: 10. CDR1 and CDR2 from the germline V gene are MNHEY and SMNVEV (reference sequence). The CDR3 has 17 amino acids. CDR3 amino acids: CASSSWTSGGAEGTQYF. The CDR3 coding sequence is TGTGCCAGCAGTTCCTGGACTAGCGGGGGGGCCGAGGGGACCCAGTACTTC.

V is TRBV12-3 or TRBV12-4 and J is TRBJ1-1; D perhaps matches TRBD1 (6 bases). This CDR3 has 12 amino acids. Trimming stripped 6 bases from V and 8 bases from J, with 13 bases between. CDR3 protein: CASSLWGHEAFF. The CDR3 coding sequence is TGTGCCAGCAGCCTCTGGGGGCACGAAGCTTTCTTT.

The chain joins TRBV3-1 (or the pseudogene TRBV3-2) to TRBJ2-3; TRBD1 aligns across 7 bases. Germline V CDR1 and CDR2: LGHDT, YNNKEL (reference sequence). V shed 4 bases, J shed 6 bases, and the junction held 7 bases outside the gene matches. The CDR3 is made up of 14 amino acids. DNA for the CDR3: TGTGCCAGCAGCCTTAGACAGGGTGGCGATACGCAGTATTTT. Its translation is CASSLRQGGDTQYF.

The genes are TRBV6-4 and TRBJ1-6; the D is unclear. CDR1 MRHNA and CDR2 SNTAGT come from the germline V gene. The CDR3 runs to 13 residues. The ends were cut back, 2 bases at V and 10 bases at J, with 9 bases in the middle. In nucleotides, the CDR3 is TGTGCCAGCAGTGACCAGCCCGGGTCACCCCTCCACTTT. Translated, it gives CASSDQPGSPLHF.

The chain couples TRBV2 to TRBJ2-7; 8 bases line up with TRBD1. The CDR3 is 15 amino acids. Germline CDR1 is SNHLY and CDR2 is FYNNEI. V lost 3 bases and J lost 2; bases outside the gene matches: 6. The CDR3 DNA is TGTGCCAGCAGTGACTGGTTGACAGGGGCCTACGAGCAGTACTTC. It codes for CASSDWLTGAYEQYF.

The chain couples TRBV5-1 to TRBJ2-3; D ambiguous. Germline values: CDR1 SGHRS, CDR2 YFSETQ. The CDR3 loop spans 13 amino acids. Trimming stripped 4 bases from V and 0 bases from J, with 6 bases between. The CDR3 DNA is TGCGCCAGCAGCCACCTAAGCACAGATACGCAGTATTTT. Its translation: CASSHLSTDTQYF.

This clone was observed a few times. The V and J genes are TRBV28 and TRBJ1-2; D remains unclear. The CDR3 runs to 13 residues. Germline values: CDR1 MDHEN, CDR2 SYDVKM. Between the trimmed V and J ends, which lost 3 bases and 1 base, there was a span of 6 bases. This CDR3 is CASSLGGNYGYTF. CDR3 in DNA: TGTGCCAGCAGTTTGGGAGGTAACTATGGCTACACCTTC.

The chain combines TRBV6-1 with TRBJ1-4; D possibly corresponds to TRBD1 (5 bases). The CDR3 sequence is 15 residues long. V shed 2 bases and J shed 11 bases, with 18 bases lying between them. Germline V CDR1 and CDR2: MNHNS, SASEGT. The CDR3 spells CASSESPQLKGKLFF. CDR3 in DNA: TGTGCCAGCAGTGAATCCCCACAGCTGAAGGGGAAACTGTTTTTT.

This clone was recorded only once. The chain has TRBV27 and TRBJ1-4, with a tentative D call TRBD1 (6 bases). CDR1 is MNHEY, CDR2 SMNVEV, per germline (reference sequence). This CDR3 spans 18 amino acids. V lost 1 base, J lost 4 bases, and 19 bases lay in between. CDR3 in amino acids: CASSLLTGPRRSNEKLFF. In DNA, the CDR3 is TGTGCCAGCAGTTTATTGACAGGTCCCAGAAGGAGTAATGAAAAACTGTTTTTT.

This chain uses TRBV19 with TRBJ1-2; tentatively, D is TRBD1 (6 bases). V lost 0 bases and J 4 bases, leaving 12 bases between the germline ends. The CDR3 consists of 15 residues. CDR1 and CDR2 from the germline V gene are LNHDA and SQIVND (reference sequence). The CDR3: CASSIDHGTPYGYTF. The CDR3, as DNA: TGTGCCAGTAGTATAGATCATGGGACACCCTATGGCTACACCTTC.

The rearrangement uses TRBV5-1 and TRBJ2-7, with D tentatively TRBD1 (6 bases). In germline, CDR1 is SGHRS, CDR2 YFSETQ. There are 16 residues in the CDR3. The V and J ends lost 0 bases and 0 bases respectively, with 13 bases between them. The CDR3 here is CASSLGYDRRSYEQYF. CDR3 sequence (DNA): TGCGCCAGCAGCTTGGGGTACGACAGGCGCTCCTACGAGCAGTACTTC.

This chain joins TRBV2 and TRBJ1-4, with TRBD1 as a possible D gene (5 bases). V was pared by 4 bases and J by 8 bases, with 14 bases between. The CDR3 extends over 14 amino acids. Germline CDR1 reads SNHLY; CDR2 reads FYNNEI. The CDR3 sequence is CASSAAGDLEKLFF. CDR3 bases: TGTGCCAGCAGTGCCGCGGGGGACCTGGAAAAACTGTTTTTT.

This chain uses TRBV7-6 with TRBJ2-2, with D possibly TRBD2 on 5 matching bases. V shed 5 bases and J shed 2 bases, with 15 bases lying between them. Germline CDR1 SGHVS, CDR2 FNYEAQ. The CDR3 has 16 amino acids. The DNA of the CDR3 is TGTGCCAGCAGCCTCGGAGGATTGGGAAACACCGGGGAGCTGTTTTTT. Protein product: CASSLGGLGNTGELFF.

The chain joins TRBV2 to TRBJ1-1, with TRBD1 matching over 10 bases. J lost 1 base, V lost 3 bases, and 5 bases had no gene match. The CDR3 extends over 16 amino acids. Germline loops: CDR1 SNHLY, CDR2 FYNNEI. The CDR3 loop reads CASSETGGAGNTEAFF. In DNA, the CDR3 is TGTGCCAGCAGTGAGACAGGGGGCGCAGGGAACACTGAAGCTTTCTTT.

J is TRBJ2-1 and V is TRBV4-2; D might be TRBD2 (5 bases). V gave up 0 bases and J gave up 0 bases, with 18 bases separating them. The CDR3 runs to 19 residues. Looked up from germline, CDR1 is LGHNA and CDR2 is YNFKEQ. The CDR3 reads CASSQDGRSGRSSYNEQFF. CDR3 in DNA: TGTGCCAGCAGCCAAGACGGAAGGAGCGGACGGAGCTCCTACAATGAGCAGTTCTTC.

A note on this clone: This CDR3 is also generated by other DNA sequences in the sample. The J gene is TRBJ2-5, the V gene TRBV2, with D unclear. Trimming removed 4 bases from V and 5 bases from J, with 5 bases in between. CDR1 is SNHLY, CDR2 FYNNEI, per germline. The CDR3 covers 11 residues. The chain's CDR3 is CASSVRETQYF. CDR3 DNA sequence: TGTGCCAGCAGTGTTCGGGAGACCCAGTACTTC. Combining the CDR3 with reference TRBV2 and TRBJ2-5 gives the whole variable domain EPEVTQTPSHQVTQMGQEVILRCVPISNHLYFYWYRQILGQKVEFLVSFYNNEISEKSEIFDDQFSVERPDGSNFTLKIRSTKLEDSAMYFCASSVRETQYFGPGTRLLVL.

This sequence joins TRBV5-4 and TRBJ2-2, with 9 bases that match TRBD1. The CDR3 totals 14 residues. V lost 3 bases and J lost 6; bases outside the gene matches: 3. Germline CDR1 and CDR2: SGHNT and YYREEE (reference sequence). CDR3 sequence: CASSSRTGAGELFF. In DNA form, the CDR3 reads TGTGCCAGCAGCTCGAGGACAGGGGCCGGGGAGCTGTTTTTT.